Presented here are 13 T cell receptor beta chains from one specimen sequenced in a study of regulatory and conventional T cells in RAG deficiency. Profiled with immunoSEQ multiplex PCR; TCRdb holds only in-frame clones, not every one. The sample contains roughly 19,000 clones, over 80% of which appear only once. The sorted regulatory T cells were CD4+, CD25-high and CD127-low, with genomic DNA sequenced. These data also formed part of another study, on regulatory T cells. As that study records: Amplification used 52 TRBV primers and 13 TRBJ primers.

The material sequenced was Tregs sorted from blood. These receptors were collected from a human donor in good health.

The chain has TRBV28 and TRBJ1-5; D uncertain. V was pared by 7 bases and J by 0 bases, with 13 bases between. CDR1 and CDR2 from the germline V gene are MDHEN and SYDVKM. The CDR3 sequence is 15 residues long. CDR3 region: CASKRGEYSNQPQHF. CDR3 nucleotide sequence: TGTGCCAGCAAACGAGGAGAATATAGCAATCAGCCCCAGCATTTT.

The J gene is TRBJ1-6, the V gene TRBV2; D not resolved. The germline V and J ends were trimmed by 6 bases and 10 bases, with 16 bases remaining between them. The CDR3 runs 14 residues. Per the germline V gene, CDR1 is SNHLY and CDR2 is FYNNEI. CDR3 in DNA: TGTGCCAGCAGAAGGACGGGTCTTGGGTCACCCCTCCACTTT. Amino acids: CASRRTGLGSPLHF.

For the CDR3, the DNA is TGTGCCAGCAGCGCGCGACAGTTTGAAGAGCAGTACTTC. Translation: CASSARQFEEQYF. The V and J genes are TRBV11-1 and TRBJ2-5; maybe TRBD1 (5 bases). Germline CDR1 and CDR2: SGHAT and FQDESV (reference sequence). This CDR3 has 13 residues. Between the trimmed V and J ends, which lost 5 bases and 11 bases, there was a span of 18 bases. The full variable domain, in which reference TRBV11-1 and TRBJ2-5 provide the parts outside the CDR3, is EAEVAQSPRYKITEKSQAVAFWCDPISGHATLYWYRQILGQGPELLVQFQDESVVDDSQLPKDRFSAERLKGVDSTLKIQPAELGDSAMYLCASSARQFEEQYFGPGTRLLVL.

The rearrangement links TRBV5-6 to TRBJ1-1, with D perhaps matching TRBD1 (5 bases). V shed 1 base and J shed 7 bases, with 8 bases lying between them. The CDR3 runs to 12 residues. Per germline, CDR1 SGHDT and CDR2 YYEEEE. This CDR3 reads CASSLLGLEAFF. The CDR3 bases are TGTGCCAGCAGCTTGTTGGGGCTTGAAGCTTTCTTT.

The gene calls are TRBV10-3 and TRBJ2-1; TRBD2 aligns across 7 bases. J was trimmed by 5 bases and V by 4 bases; bases with no gene match: 14. Germline loops: CDR1 ENHRY, CDR2 SYGVKD. CDR3 length: 17 residues. CDR3 sequence (DNA): TGTGCCATCAGTGCTCCCCCGGTTGCGGGAGCACACAATGAGCAGTTCTTC. Translation gives CAISAPPVAGAHNEQFF.

This clone was picked up one time. This chain uses TRBV2 with TRBJ1-1; D not resolved. Trimming took off 6 bases at V and 3 bases at J, with 17 bases between the two ends. The CDR3 runs 15 residues. Germline V gene lookup returns CDR1 SNHLY and CDR2 FYNNEI. CDR3 region: CASRYLAYGDTEAFF. Written as DNA, the CDR3 is TGTGCCAGCAGATACCTGGCCTATGGGGACACTGAAGCTTTCTTT.

The chain joins TRBV5-5 to TRBJ1-3; D is ambiguous. In germline, CDR1 is SGHKS, CDR2 YYEKEE (reference sequence). V was pared by 4 bases and J by 4 bases, with 21 bases between. CDR3 length: 17 amino acids. The DNA of the CDR3 is TGTGCCAGCAGCCCGGTTTTGACGCGAGGGAAAGGAAACACCATATATTTT. Amino acid sequence: CASSPVLTRGKGNTIYF.

This clone was observed a handful of times. This chain links TRBV19 with TRBJ1-2; maybe TRBD1 (6 bases). V dropped 3 bases and J dropped 4 bases, with 6 bases sitting between them. The CDR3 runs to 12 residues. Germline V gene lookup returns CDR1 LNHDA and CDR2 SQIVND (reference sequence). CDR3 nucleotide sequence: TGTGCCAGTAGTATCAGGGGCTATGGCTACACCTTC. This translates into CASSIRGYGYTF.

J is TRBJ2-1 and V is TRBV7-3; D not certain. The CDR3 extends over 13 amino acids. Germline CDR1 SGHTA, CDR2 FQGTGA. Deletions cut 2 bases from V and 8 bases from J, with 10 bases between. The chain's CDR3 is CASSLAFHDEQFF. CDR3 nucleotide sequence: TGTGCCAGCAGCTTAGCATTCCATGATGAGCAGTTCTTC.

The rearrangement uses TRBV30 and TRBJ2-3, with a possible D match to TRBD2 (6 bases). The CDR3 is 14 residues long. Trimming left V 4 bases short and J 7 bases short, with 18 bases between. Germline V gene data show CDR1 as GTSNPN and CDR2 as SVGIG (reference sequence). The CDR3 sequence is CAWTLAGYRNTQYF. The CDR3 coding sequence is TGTGCCTGGACCTTGGCGGGGTACAGGAATACGCAGTATTTT.

DNA for the CDR3: TGCAGCGTTGGGTTTGACTATGGCTACACCTTC. Translation: CSVGFDYGYTF. The genes are TRBV29-1 and TRBJ1-2; D remains unclear. Germline V CDR1 and CDR2: SQVTM, ANQGSEA. The CDR3 runs to 11 residues. V dropped 4 bases and J dropped 3 bases, with 6 bases sitting between them.

The chain couples TRBV9 to TRBJ2-7; 8 bases map to TRBD1. Germline values: CDR1 SGDLS, CDR2 YYNGEE. The V and J ends lost 4 bases and 3 bases, in that order; junction bases with no gene match: 6. This CDR3 contains 14 residues. The DNA for the CDR3 is TGTGCCAGCAGCCCGGACAGGGTCCTCTACGAGCAGTACTTC. This translates into CASSPDRVLYEQYF.

The CDR3 DNA follows: TGTGCCAGCAGTTTTGGGTCAGGGATGACTAATGAAAAACTGTTTTTT. Translation: CASSFGSGMTNEKLFF. The genes are TRBV28 and TRBJ1-4, with D perhaps TRBD1 (5 bases). Germline lookup yields CDR1 MDHEN and CDR2 SYDVKM. Between the trimmed V and J ends, which lost 3 bases and 2 bases, there was a span of 13 bases. This CDR3 comprises 16 residues.